This T cell receptor beta chain was identified during a study of blood T cell repertoires in COVID-19. Study in general: The origin of the acute and convalescent COVID-19 samples was the United States, Italy and Spain. In each case, the material was cDNA or gDNA derived from T cells, B-cell-depleted T cells, or PBMCs.

Followed over time, Seattle patients had been enrolled while infection was active. V lost 6 bases and J lost 4; bases outside the gene matches: 8. The CDR3 is 14 residues long. The germline CDR1 and CDR2 sequences are SNHLY and FYNNEI. Assay used: immunoSEQ multiplex PCR; TCRdb lists only in-frame clones, some missing. The data contain 450,000 or so clones, about nine tenths of them singletons. This clonotype was sampled from a woman in her thirties or forties with COVID-19, enrolled during active disease. The sequenced material came from peripheral blood. The gene calls are TRBV2 and TRBJ1-1, with 7 bases aligning to TRBD1. The CDR3 here is CASSQQGRSTEAFF. In nucleotides, the CDR3 is TGTGCCAGCAGCCAACAGGGGCGCTCCACTGAAGCTTTCTTT.